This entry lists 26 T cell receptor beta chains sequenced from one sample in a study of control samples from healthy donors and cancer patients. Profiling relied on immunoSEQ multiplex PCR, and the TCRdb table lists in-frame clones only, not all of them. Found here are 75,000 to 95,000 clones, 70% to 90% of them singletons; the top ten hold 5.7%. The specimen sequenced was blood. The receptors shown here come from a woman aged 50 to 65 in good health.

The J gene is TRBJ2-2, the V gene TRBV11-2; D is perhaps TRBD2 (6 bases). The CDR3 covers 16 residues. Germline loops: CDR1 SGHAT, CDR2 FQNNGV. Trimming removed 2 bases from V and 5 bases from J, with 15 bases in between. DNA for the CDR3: TGTGCCAGCAGCTTAATTCTTCCGGGGGAGACCGGGGAGCTGTTTTTT. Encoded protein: CASSLILPGETGELFF. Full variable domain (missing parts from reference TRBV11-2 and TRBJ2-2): EAGVAQSPRYKIIEKRQSVAFWCNPISGHATLYWYQQILGQGPKLLIQFQNNGVVDDSQLPKDRFSAERLKGVDSTLKIQPAKLEDSAVYLCASSLILPGETGELFFGEGSRLTVL.

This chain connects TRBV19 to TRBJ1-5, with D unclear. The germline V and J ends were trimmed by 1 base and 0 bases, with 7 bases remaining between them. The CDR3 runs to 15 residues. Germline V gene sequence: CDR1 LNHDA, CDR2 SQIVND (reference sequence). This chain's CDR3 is CASSIVHNSNQPQHF. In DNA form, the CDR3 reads TGTGCCAGTAGTATAGTACATAATAGCAATCAGCCCCAGCATTTT. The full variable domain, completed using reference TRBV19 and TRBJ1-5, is DGGITQSPKYLFRKEGQNVTLSCEQNLNHDAMYWYRQDPGQGLRLIYYSQIVNDFQKGDIAEGYSVSREKKESFPLTVTSAQKNPTAFYLCASSIVHNSNQPQHFGDGTRLSIL.

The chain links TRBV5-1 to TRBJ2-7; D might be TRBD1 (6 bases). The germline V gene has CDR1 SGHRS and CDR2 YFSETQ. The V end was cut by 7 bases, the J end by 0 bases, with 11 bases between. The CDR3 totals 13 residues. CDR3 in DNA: TGCGCCAGCCGGGACACCAACTCCTACGAGCAGTACTTC. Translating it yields CASRDTNSYEQYF.

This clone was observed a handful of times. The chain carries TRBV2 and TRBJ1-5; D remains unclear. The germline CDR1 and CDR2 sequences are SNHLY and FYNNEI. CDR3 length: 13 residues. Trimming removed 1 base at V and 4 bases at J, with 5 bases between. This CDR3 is CASSEGVNQPQHF. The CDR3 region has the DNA TGTGCCAGCAGTGAAGGGGTGAATCAGCCCCAGCATTTT.

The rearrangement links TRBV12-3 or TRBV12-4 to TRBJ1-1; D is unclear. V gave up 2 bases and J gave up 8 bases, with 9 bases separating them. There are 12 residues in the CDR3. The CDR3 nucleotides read TGTGCCAGCAGTTTAAATAGGATAGAAGCTTTCTTT. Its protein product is CASSLNRIEAFF.

As DNA, the CDR3 is TGTGCCAGTAGTTTGCGCAGGGATGACTACAATGAGCAGTTCTTC. Encoded protein: CASSLRRDDYNEQFF. The chain carries TRBV19 and TRBJ2-1, with a tentative D call TRBD1 (5 bases). CDR3 length: 15 amino acids. V lost 5 bases, J lost 3 bases, and 14 bases lay in between. CDR1 is LNHDA and CDR2 is SQIVND in the germline V gene (reference sequence). Full variable domain (outside the CDR3, taken from reference TRBV19 and TRBJ2-1): DGGITQSPKYLFRKEGQNVTLSCEQNLNHDAMYWYRQDPGQGLRLIYYSQIVNDFQKGDIAEGYSVSREKKESFPLTVTSAQKNPTAFYLCASSLRRDDYNEQFFGPGTRLTVL.

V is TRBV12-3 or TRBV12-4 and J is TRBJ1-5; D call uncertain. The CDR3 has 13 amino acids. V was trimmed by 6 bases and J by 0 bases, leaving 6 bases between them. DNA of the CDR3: TGTGCCAGCAGACGCAATAGCAATCAGCCCCAGCATTTT. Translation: CASRRNSNQPQHF.

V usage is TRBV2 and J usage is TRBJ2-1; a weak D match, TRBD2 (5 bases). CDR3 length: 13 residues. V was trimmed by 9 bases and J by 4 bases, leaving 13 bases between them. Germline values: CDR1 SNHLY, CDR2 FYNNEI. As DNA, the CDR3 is TGTGCCAGTACCGCGGACTTTTACAATGAGCAGTTCTTC. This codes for CASTADFYNEQFF.

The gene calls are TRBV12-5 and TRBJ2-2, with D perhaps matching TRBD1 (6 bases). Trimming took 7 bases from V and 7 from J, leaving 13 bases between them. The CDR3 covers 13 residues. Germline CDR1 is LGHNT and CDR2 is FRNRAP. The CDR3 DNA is TGTGCTAGTGCCTACAGGGCCGGCGGGGAGCTGTTTTTT. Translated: CASAYRAGGELFF.

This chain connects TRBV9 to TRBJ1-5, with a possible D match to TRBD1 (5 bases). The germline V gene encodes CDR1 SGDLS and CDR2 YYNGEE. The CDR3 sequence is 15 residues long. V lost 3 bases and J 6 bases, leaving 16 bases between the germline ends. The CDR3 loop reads CASSAGTVNSQPQHF. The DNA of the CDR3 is TGTGCCAGCAGCGCTGGGACTGTTAATAGTCAGCCCCAGCATTTT. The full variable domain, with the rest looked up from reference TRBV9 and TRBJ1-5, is DSGVTQTPKHLITATGQRVTLRCSPRSGDLSVYWYQQSLDQGLQFLIQYYNGEERAKGNILERFSAQQFPDLHSELNLSSLELGDSALYFCASSAGTVNSQPQHFGDGTRLSIL.

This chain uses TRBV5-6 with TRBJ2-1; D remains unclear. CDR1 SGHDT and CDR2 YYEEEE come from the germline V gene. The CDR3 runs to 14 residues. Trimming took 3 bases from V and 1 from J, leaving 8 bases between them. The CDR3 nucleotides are TGTGCCAGCAGCTCCCGGGTGTCCTACAATGAGCAGTTCTTC. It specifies CASSSRVSYNEQFF.

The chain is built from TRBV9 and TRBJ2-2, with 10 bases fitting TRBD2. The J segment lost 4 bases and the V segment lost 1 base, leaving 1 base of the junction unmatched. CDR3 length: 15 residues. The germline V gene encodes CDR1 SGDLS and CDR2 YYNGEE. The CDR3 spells CASSVLAGVTGELFF. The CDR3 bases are TGTGCCAGCAGCGTACTAGCGGGAGTCACCGGGGAGCTGTTTTTT.

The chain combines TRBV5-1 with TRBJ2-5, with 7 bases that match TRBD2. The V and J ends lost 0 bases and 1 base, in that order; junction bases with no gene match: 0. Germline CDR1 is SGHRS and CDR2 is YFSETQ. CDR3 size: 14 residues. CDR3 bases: TGCGCCAGCAGCTTGGGACTAGCCCAAGAGACCCAGTACTTC. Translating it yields CASSLGLAQETQYF. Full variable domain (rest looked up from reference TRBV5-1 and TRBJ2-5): KAGVTQTPRYLIKTRGQQVTLSCSPISGHRSVSWYQQTPGQGLQFLFEYFSETQRNKGNFPGRFSGRQFSNSRSEMNVSTLELGDSALYLCASSLGLAQETQYFGPGTRLLVL.

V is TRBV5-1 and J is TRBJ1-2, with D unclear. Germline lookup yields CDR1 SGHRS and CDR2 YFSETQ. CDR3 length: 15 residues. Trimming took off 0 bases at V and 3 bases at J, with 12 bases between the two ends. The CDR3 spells CASSLGEVIDYGYTF. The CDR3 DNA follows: TGCGCCAGCAGCTTGGGGGAGGTAATCGACTATGGCTACACCTTC.

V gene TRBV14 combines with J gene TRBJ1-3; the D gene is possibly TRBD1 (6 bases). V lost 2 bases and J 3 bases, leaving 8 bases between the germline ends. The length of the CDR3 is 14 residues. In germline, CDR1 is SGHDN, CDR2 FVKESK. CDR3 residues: CASSQSRGGNTIYF. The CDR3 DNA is TGTGCCAGCAGCCAAAGCAGGGGTGGAAACACCATATATTTT.

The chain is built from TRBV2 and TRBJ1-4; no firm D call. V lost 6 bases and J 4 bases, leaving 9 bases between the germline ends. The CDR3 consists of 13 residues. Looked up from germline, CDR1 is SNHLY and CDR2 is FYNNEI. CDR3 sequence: CASRIQVNEKLFF. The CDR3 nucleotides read TGTGCCAGCAGGATCCAAGTTAATGAAAAACTGTTTTTT.

CDR3 nucleotide sequence: TGTGCCAGCAGTGGAGACAGGGCCAACGAAAAACTGTTTTTT. Its protein is CASSGDRANEKLFF. The chain employs TRBV2 and TRBJ1-4; TRBD1 matches 7 bases. The germline gives CDR1 SNHLY, CDR2 FYNNEI. The CDR3 covers 14 residues. V shed 4 bases, J shed 8 bases, and the junction held 7 bases outside the gene matches. Together with reference TRBV2 and TRBJ1-4, the CDR3 gives the full variable domain: EPEVTQTPSHQVTQMGQEVILRCVPISNHLYFYWYRQILGQKVEFLVSFYNNEISEKSEIFDDQFSVERPDGSNFTLKIRSTKLEDSAMYFCASSGDRANEKLFFGSGTQLSVL.

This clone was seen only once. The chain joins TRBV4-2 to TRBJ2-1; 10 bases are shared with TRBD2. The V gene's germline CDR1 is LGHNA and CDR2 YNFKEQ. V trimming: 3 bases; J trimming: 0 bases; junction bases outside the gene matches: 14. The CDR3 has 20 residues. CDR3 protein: CASSQKGASGGLSSYNEQFF. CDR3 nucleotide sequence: TGTGCCAGCAGCCAGAAAGGGGCTAGCGGGGGCCTAAGCTCCTACAATGAGCAGTTCTTC.

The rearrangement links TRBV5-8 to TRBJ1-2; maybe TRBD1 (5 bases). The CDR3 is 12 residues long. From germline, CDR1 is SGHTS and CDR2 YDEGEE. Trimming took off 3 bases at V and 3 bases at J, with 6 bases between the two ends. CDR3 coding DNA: TGTGCCAGCAGCTGGGGGGACTATGGCTACACCTTC. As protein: CASSWGDYGYTF.

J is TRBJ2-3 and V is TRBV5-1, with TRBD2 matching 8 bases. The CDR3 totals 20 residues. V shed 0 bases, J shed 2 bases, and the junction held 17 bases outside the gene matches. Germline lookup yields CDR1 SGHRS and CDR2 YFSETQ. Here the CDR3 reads CASSLGYDGYRGGNTDTQYF. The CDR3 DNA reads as TGCGCCAGCAGCTTGGGTTACGACGGCTATCGGGGGGGAAACACAGATACGCAGTATTTT.

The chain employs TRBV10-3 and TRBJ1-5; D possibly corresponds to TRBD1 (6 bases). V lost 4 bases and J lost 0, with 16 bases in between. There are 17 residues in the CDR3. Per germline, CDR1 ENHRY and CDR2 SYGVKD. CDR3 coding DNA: TGTGCCATCAGTGCCAGGGGACTACAAGATAGCAATCAGCCCCAGCATTTT. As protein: CAISARGLQDSNQPQHF.

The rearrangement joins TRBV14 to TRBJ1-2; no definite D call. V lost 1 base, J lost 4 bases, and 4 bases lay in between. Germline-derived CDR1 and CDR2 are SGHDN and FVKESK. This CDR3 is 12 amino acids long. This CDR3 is CASSQGLYGYTF. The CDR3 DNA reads TGTGCCAGCAGCCAAGGGCTCTATGGCTACACCTTC.

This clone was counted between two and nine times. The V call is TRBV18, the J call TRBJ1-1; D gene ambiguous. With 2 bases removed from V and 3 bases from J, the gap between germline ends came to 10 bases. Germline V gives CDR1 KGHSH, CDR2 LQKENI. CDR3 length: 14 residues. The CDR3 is CASSPRIEHTEAFF. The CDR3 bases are TGTGCCAGCTCACCAAGGATTGAGCACACTGAAGCTTTCTTT.

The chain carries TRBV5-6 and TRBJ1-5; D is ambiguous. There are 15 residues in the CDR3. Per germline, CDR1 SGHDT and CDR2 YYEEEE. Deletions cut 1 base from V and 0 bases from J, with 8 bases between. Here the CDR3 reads CASSLWRYSNQPQHF. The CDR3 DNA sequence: TGTGCCAGCAGCTTGTGGAGGTATAGCAATCAGCCCCAGCATTTT.

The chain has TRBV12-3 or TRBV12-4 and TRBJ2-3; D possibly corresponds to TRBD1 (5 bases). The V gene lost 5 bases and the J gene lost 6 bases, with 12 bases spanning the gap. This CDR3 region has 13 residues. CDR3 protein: CASSRPGYDTQYF. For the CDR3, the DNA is TGTGCCAGCAGTCGGCCAGGGTATGATACGCAGTATTTT.

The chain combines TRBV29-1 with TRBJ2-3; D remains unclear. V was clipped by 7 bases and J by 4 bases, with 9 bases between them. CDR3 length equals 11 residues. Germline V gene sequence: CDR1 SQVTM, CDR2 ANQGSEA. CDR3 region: CSGGPPDTQYF. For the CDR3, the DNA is TGCAGCGGCGGACCCCCAGATACGCAGTATTTT.